Each of the 6 T cell receptor beta chains below was sequenced from the same sample in a study of CD8+CD57+ T cells in acquired aplastic anemia. TCR beta VDJ and CDR3 profiling used genomic DNA as template. TCRdb called the reads again in MiXCR, with one record for every CDR3 protein. In the table there are 150,000 to 200,000 distinct CDR3 sequences, roughly half of which are singletons. Selection for sequencing was limited to patients who had shown CD8+CD57+ cell expansion by flow cytometry. The sample consisted of sorted CD4+, CD8+, or CD8+CD57+ T cells (not recorded which) from PBMCs. These receptor sequences come from a human donor with aplastic anemia.

The chain carries TRBV24-1 and TRBJ1-5, with a tentative D call TRBD1 (6 bases). The V gene lost 2 bases and the J gene lost 4 bases, with 11 bases spanning the gap. Germline CDR1 KGHDR, CDR2 SFDVKD. The CDR3 consists of 15 residues. CDR3 residues: CATSDSGGGNQPQHF. The CDR3 nucleotides are TGTGCCACCAGTGATTCTGGGGGCGGAAATCAGCCCCAGCATTTT.

Comments on this clonotype: One end of the junction fails to match germline, which may point to a read error. V gene TRBV5-3 combines with J gene TRBJ2-7; D remains ambiguous. TRBV5-3 is an open reading frame whose function is uncertain. The CDR3 is 11 amino acids. The CDR3 DNA reads TGTGCCAGCAGCTTGGCCTACGGGCAGTACTTC. This sequence encodes CASSLAYGQYF.

This chain connects TRBV19 to TRBJ2-2; no clear D gene. V was shortened by 1 base and J by 5 bases, with 8 bases between the two germline ends. CDR1 LNHDA and CDR2 SQIVND come from the germline V gene (reference sequence). The CDR3 has 14 amino acids. The CDR3 loop reads CASSIGIDTGELFF. As DNA, the CDR3 is TGTGCCAGTAGTATAGGGATCGATACCGGGGAGCTGTTTTTT.

DNA for the CDR3: TGCAGCGCCGAAGATGAAAAACTGTTTTTT. Translating it yields CSAEDEKLFF. The V and J genes are TRBV29-1 and TRBJ1-4, with D hard to call. V gave up 7 bases and J gave up 6 bases, with 6 bases separating them. This CDR3 is built from 10 residues. Germline CDR1 is SQVTM and CDR2 is ANQGSEA.

V is TRBV5-1 and J is TRBJ2-1; no clear D gene. Germline loops: CDR1 SGHRS, CDR2 YFSETQ. V gave up 1 base and J gave up 2 bases, with 7 bases separating them. The CDR3 has 14 residues. CDR3 nucleotide sequence: TGCGCCAGCAGCTTGTGGGTGGCCTACAATGAGCAGTTCTTC. Translating it yields CASSLWVAYNEQFF.

This clonotype has at least ten counts. The gene calls are TRBV20-1 and TRBJ2-3; D gene uncertain. Germline lookup yields CDR1 DFQATT and CDR2 SNEGSKA (reference sequence). The CDR3 contains 14 residues. V lost 6 bases, J lost 2 bases, and 15 bases lay in between. Here the CDR3 reads CSAPRARHTDTQYF. The CDR3 region has the DNA TGCAGTGCCCCCCGGGCCCGGCACACAGATACGCAGTATTTT.